This is a list of T cell receptor beta chains from one sample in a study of Ad26.COV2.S vaccination and SARS-CoV-2 variants. The data were produced by immunoSEQ multiplex PCR, yet TCRdb's version contains in-frame clones alone and is incomplete. The repertoire holds roughly 400,000 clones, with around 92% as singletons. The starting material was peripheral blood, obtained in a trial of Ad26.COV2.S vaccine versus placebo. These receptors were taken from a person between 18 and 59 years old who received the Ad26.COV2.S COVID-19 vaccine or a placebo. Both conserved end residues are part of each CDR3.

v_gene,len,CDR3aa
TRBV28,17,CASSLLLRDSTNYGYTF
TRBV29-1,13,CSVDSGIFIGAFF
TRBV9,13,CASSGTSGETQYF
TRBV7-2,13,CASSLGTSGSPIF
TRBV6-2/TRBV6-3,15,CASSYKPAWSGELFF
TRBV7-2,17,CASSLAPGRGSGNTIYF
TRBV18,13,CASSTARTDTQYF
TRBV28,15,CASRTDRGRNQPQHF
TRBV11-2,16,CASSLFVGRTRETQYF
TRBV5-4,14,CASSLAGGSYEQYF
TRBV28,14,CASSLYKGNTEAFF
TRBV11-2,15,CASSPDSSNTGELFF
TRBV11-2,14,CASNGLAGGGEQFF
TRBV7-2,18,CASSLERRPSGLNTEAFF
TRBV9,15,CASKIGTSSTGELFF
TRBV4-3,14,CASSQEVAPEEQFF
TRBV7-9,12,CASSRGPETQYF
TRBV6-5,15,CASRPDRGSYNEQFF
TRBV15,13,CATSRSGILGYTF
TRBV28,14,CASGTGPNTGELFF
TRBV11-2,16,CASSFLNGGTNEKLFF
TRBV29-1,12,CSVRLNTDTQYF
TRBV27,16,CASSLNPGGTGNTIYF
TRBV19,14,CASSMKGPNTEAFF
TRBV11-2,19,CASSLLSIARNPLNTEAFF
TRBV7-2,15,CASSADRGGTGELFF
TRBV19,16,CASSSWDRGREETQYF
TRBV6-5,15,CASSYARGNTYEQYF